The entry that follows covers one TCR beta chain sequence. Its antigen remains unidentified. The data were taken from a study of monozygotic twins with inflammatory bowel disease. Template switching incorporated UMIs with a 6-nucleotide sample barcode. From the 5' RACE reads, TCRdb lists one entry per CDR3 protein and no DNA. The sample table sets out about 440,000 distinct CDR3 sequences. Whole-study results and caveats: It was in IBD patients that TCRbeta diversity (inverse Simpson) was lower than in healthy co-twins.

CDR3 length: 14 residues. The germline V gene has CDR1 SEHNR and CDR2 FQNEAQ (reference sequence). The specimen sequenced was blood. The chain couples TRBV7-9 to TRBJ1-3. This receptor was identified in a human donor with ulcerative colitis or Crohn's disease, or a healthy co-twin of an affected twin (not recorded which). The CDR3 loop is CASSLHVEGNTIYF. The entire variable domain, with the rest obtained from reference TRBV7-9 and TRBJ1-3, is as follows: DTGVSQNPRHKITKRGQNVTFRCDPISEHNRLYWYRQTLGQGPEFLTYFQNEAQLEKSRLLSDRFSAERPKGSFSTLEIQRTEQGDSAMYLCASSLHVEGNTIYFGEGSWLTVV.